The T cell receptor (beta chain) described here comes from a study of blood T cells in healthy people across ages. General observations from the study: Estimated diversity that came from one million T cells was considered an underestimate.

Remarks on this clonotype: Its target is not known.

It was with a sample-barcoded 5' primer and a J-beta primer mix that a second PCR of roughly 6 to 11 cycles was run. Each CDR3 protein gets one entry after TCRdb re-called the 5' RACE reads with MiXCR. The data contain hundreds of thousands of distinct CDR3 sequences, approximately 25% of them singletons. Investigators took roughly 10 milliliters of peripheral blood from every donor. The same sample was also used in a study of T cells of mothers and their children.

The source of this sequence is a boy aged 5-17 years in good health. Sequencing used blood.

The CDR3 sequence: CSASQREGTYEQYF. The CDR3 DNA sequence: TGCAGTGCGTCCCAGCGGGAGGGGACCTACGAGCAGTACTTC. The J gene is TRBJ2-7, the V gene TRBV20-1; 10 nucleotides align to TRBD2. V lost 6 bases and J lost 2; bases outside the gene matches: 7. This CDR3 contains 14 residues. Germline-derived CDR1 and CDR2 are DFQATT and SNEGSKA (reference sequence).